Listed here is a single T cell receptor (beta chain). The entry originates in a study of blood T cell repertoires in COVID-19. Study summary: The samples span acute and convalescent COVID-19 from the United States, Italy and Spain. PBMCs, B-cell-depleted T cells, or T cells provided the cDNA or gDNA that made up the material.

The CDR3 sequence is 16 residues long. Trimming pared 1 base from V and 2 bases from J, leaving 12 bases between. Germline V lookup: CDR1 SGHTA, CDR2 FQGNSA. Original analysis: Estimation of nucleated cell counts was performed using reference gene primer amplification. Sequencing was performed with immunoSEQ multiplex PCR; in TCRdb, only in-frame clones are kept and a portion is missing. The V and J calls and the clone size are those of that table, but D and trimming were determined from the DNA. Of some 100,000 clones listed, roughly nine tenths were seen once; the top ten hold roughly 5.2%. The source is a woman older than 75 with active COVID-19. The gene calls are TRBV7-2 and TRBJ1-5; no definite D call. The material sequenced was peripheral blood. CDR3 in amino acids: CASSLGSLRGNQPQHF. The CDR3 DNA sequence: TGTGCCAGCAGCTTAGGGAGCCTACGTGGCAATCAGCCCCAGCATTTT.